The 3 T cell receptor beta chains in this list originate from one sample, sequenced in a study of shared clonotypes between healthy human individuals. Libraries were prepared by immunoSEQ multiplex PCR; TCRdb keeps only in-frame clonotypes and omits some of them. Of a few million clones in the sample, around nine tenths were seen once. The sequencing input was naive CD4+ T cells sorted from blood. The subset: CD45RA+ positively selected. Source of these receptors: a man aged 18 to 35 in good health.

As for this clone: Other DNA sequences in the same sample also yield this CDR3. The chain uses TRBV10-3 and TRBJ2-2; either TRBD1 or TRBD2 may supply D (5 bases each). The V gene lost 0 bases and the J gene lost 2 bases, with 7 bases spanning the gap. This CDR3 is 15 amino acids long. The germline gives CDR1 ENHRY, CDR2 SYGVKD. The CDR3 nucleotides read TGTGCCATCAGTGAGTCTGGGGGAAACACCGGGGAGCTGTTTTTT. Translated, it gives CAISESGGNTGELFF.

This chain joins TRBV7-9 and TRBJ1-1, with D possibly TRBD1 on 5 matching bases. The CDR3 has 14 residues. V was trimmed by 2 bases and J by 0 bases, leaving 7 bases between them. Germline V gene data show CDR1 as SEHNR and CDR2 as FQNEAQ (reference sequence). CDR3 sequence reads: CASSLNRMNTEAFF. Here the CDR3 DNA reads TGTGCCAGCAGCTTAAACAGGATGAACACTGAAGCTTTCTTT.

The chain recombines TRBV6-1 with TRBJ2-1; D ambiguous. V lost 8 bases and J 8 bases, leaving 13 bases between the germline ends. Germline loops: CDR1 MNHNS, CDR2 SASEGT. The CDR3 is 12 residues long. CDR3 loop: CASLQISDEQFF. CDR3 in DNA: TGTGCCAGCCTCCAAATCAGCGATGAGCAGTTCTTC.